This T cell receptor (delta chain) was documented in a study of TRDV2 sequences in healthy donors (dated by TCRdb to 2020 to 2021). Regarding the study in general: Fewer than 25 single-cell-derived gamma9delta2 T cell clones spanning the full range of antitumor activity were TCR-sequenced and traced within the bulk repertoire. Beyond this particular receptor, the publication reports: Although the observed TCRdelta repertoires were highly focused, the frequency of a clonotype did not correlate with the antitumor functional potential of the respective clone. The TCRdelta clonotypes of several highly reactive clones appeared rare, as these clonotypes were not detected in the bulk sequencing data of the respective donors.

To follow how often functionally characterized gamma9delta2 T cell clones showed up, the researchers ran bulk sequencing on complete TCR delta chain (Vdelta2) repertoires. Peripheral blood of anonymous healthy donors was obtained by purchase from the Dutch blood bank. gamma9delta2 T cells analyzed in the study originated from peripheral blood of healthy donors. The germline V gene specifies GEAIGNYY as CDR1 and EKD as CDR2. The CDR3 spans 18 residues, from the cysteine through the phenylalanine. CDR3 DNA is the only sequence kept; it has 54 bases, read in frame from the first base. A remark on this clone: The antigen it recognizes is unknown. A read error likely explains this, since a far larger clone differs by one base. Other DNA sequences in the same sample also yield this CDR3.

The library relied on PCR. Sequenced on an Illumina MiSeq. In the paper's pipeline: In reporting clonotype frequencies of the TRDV repertoire, clonotypes with just one read were left out. Public reads were reanalyzed in TCRdb with CATT, and rows carrying the same DNA were merged afterwards. TCRdb's processing, not the authors' own work, is the source of the V and J calls. The sample table contains approximately 1,600 delta-chain clones; only one count was recorded for approximately 16% of them. 65% of the sample is held by the ten biggest clonotypes. This sequence was found in a human donor in good health. Sample: Vd2+ gamma-delta T cells from blood. The cell subset or site label corresponds to: TCR Vdelta2-expressing (gamma9delta2) T cells. This sequence uses TRDV2 and TRDJ1, with 9 bases matching TRDD3. The CDR3 region reads CACDTLRQTGGPTDKLIF. The nucleotides are TGTGCTTGTGACACTCTGCGTCAGACTGGGGGACCCACCGATAAACTCATCTTT.